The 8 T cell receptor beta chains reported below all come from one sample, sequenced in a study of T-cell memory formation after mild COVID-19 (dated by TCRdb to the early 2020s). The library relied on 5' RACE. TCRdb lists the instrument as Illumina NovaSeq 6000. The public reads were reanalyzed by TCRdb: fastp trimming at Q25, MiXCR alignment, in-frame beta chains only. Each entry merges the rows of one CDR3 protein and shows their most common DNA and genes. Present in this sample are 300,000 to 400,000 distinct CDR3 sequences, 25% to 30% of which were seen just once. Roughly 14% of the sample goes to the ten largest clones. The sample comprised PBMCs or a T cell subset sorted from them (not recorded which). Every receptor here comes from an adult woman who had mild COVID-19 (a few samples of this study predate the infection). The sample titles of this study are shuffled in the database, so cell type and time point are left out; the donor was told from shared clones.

In DNA form, the CDR3 reads TGTGCCAGCAGCCCCGTGGGGGGGGCGGCCACTGAAGCTTTCTTT. It encodes CASSPVGGAATEAFF. The chain recombines TRBV7-2 with TRBJ1-1, with a weak D call TRBD1 (6 bases). With 5 bases removed from V and 4 bases from J, the gap between germline ends came to 17 bases. This CDR3 contains 15 residues. Germline lookup yields CDR1 SGHTA and CDR2 FQGNSA. Together with reference TRBV7-2 and TRBJ1-1, the CDR3 gives the full variable domain: GAGVSQSPSNKVTEKGKDVELRCDPISGHTALYWYRQSLGQGLEFLIYFQGNSAPDKSGLPSDRFSAERTGGSVSTLTIQRTQQEDSAVYLCASSPVGGAATEAFFGQGTRLTVV.

The CDR3 loop is CASSLRQGPSYNEQFF. The CDR3 bases are TGTGCCAGCAGCTTGAGGCAGGGTCCTTCCTACAATGAGCAGTTCTTC. V gene TRBV5-4 combines with J gene TRBJ2-1; a possible D gene is TRBD1 (5 bases). The germline V gene has CDR1 SGHNT and CDR2 YYREEE (reference sequence). Trimming pared 1 base from V and 1 base from J, leaving 12 bases between. The CDR3 is made up of 16 amino acids.

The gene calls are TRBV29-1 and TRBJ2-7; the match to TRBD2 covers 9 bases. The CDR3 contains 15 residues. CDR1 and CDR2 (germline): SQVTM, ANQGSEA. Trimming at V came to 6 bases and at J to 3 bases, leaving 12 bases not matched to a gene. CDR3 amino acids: CSVTPGLADVYEQYF. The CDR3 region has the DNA TGCAGCGTGACACCGGGACTAGCAGACGTCTACGAGCAGTACTTC.

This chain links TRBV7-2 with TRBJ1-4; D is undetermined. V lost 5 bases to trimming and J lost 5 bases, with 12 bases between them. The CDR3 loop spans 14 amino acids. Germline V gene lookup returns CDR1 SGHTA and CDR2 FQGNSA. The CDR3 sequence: CASSKSGRNEKLFF. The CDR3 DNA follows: TGTGCCAGCAGCAAAAGCGGCAGAAATGAAAAACTGTTTTTT. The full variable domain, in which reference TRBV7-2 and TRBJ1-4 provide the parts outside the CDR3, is GAGVSQSPSNKVTEKGKDVELRCDPISGHTALYWYRQSLGQGLEFLIYFQGNSAPDKSGLPSDRFSAERTGGSVSTLTIQRTQQEDSAVYLCASSKSGRNEKLFFGSGTQLSVL.

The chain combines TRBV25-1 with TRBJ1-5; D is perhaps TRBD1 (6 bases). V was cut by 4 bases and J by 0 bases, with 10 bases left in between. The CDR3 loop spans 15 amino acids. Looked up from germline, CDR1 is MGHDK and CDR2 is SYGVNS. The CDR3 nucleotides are TGTGCCAGCAGTGGCCGAGGGGGTAGCAATCAGCCCCAGCATTTT. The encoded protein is CASSGRGGSNQPQHF.

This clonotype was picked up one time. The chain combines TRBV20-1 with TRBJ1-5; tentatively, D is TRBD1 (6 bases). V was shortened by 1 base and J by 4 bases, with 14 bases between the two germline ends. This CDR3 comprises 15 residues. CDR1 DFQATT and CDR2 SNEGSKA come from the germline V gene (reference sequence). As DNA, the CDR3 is TGCAGTGCTAGAGCTCCAGGAGGGGGGAATCAGCCCCAGCATTTT. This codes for CSARAPGGGNQPQHF.

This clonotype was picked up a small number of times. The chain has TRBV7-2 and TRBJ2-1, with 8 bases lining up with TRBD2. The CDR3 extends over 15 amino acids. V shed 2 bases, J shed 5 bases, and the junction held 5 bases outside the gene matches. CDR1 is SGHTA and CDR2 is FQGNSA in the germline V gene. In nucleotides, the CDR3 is TGTGCCAGCAGCTTACAAGCGGGAGCCCACAATGAGCAGTTCTTC. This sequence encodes CASSLQAGAHNEQFF.

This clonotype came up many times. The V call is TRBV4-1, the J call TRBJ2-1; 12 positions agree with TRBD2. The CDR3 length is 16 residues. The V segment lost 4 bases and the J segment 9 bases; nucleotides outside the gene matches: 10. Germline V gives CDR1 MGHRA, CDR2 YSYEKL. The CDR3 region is CASSLSSSGGAAEQFF. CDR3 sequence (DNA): TGCGCCAGCAGCCTCTCCTCTAGCGGGGGGGCCGCTGAGCAGTTCTTC.